The clone carrying this T cell receptor beta chain was observed a handful of times. The sample originates from a study of blood T cell repertoires in COVID-19. Study details: Donors in the United States, Italy and Spain gave samples during acute or convalescent COVID-19. T cells, B-cell-depleted T cells, or PBMCs supplied cDNA or gDNA.

V lost 2 bases to trimming and J lost 5 bases, with 9 bases between them. Per the germline V gene, CDR1 is LGHNA and CDR2 is YNFKEQ. This CDR3 region has 13 residues. Original processing notes: Estimation of nucleated cell counts relied on the amplification of reference gene primers. Here immunoSEQ multiplex PCR was the method, and the copy in TCRdb shows in-frame clones only, minus some. V and J calls and clone size are copied from that table; D and trimming were computed from the DNA. The data contain hundreds of thousands of clones, approximately 91% of them singletons. The chain uses TRBV4-2 and TRBJ1-1; D is unresolved. The sequence was collected from a man aged 60 to 69 who had recovered from COVID-19. What was sequenced was peripheral blood. The chain's CDR3 is CASSQFSRTEAFF. CDR3 coding DNA: TGTGCCAGCAGCCAATTTTCGCGGACTGAAGCTTTCTTT.